This T cell receptor (beta chain) was recovered during a study of cytomegalovirus exposure and HLA in healthy donors (TCRdb year 2017). Regarding the research as a whole: An earlier analysis of more than 550 of the donors reported approximately 280 Gb of sequence data and roughly 120 million unique TCR beta sequences obtained from about 179 million T cells. An early release covering roughly 600 HLA-typed donors comprised roughly 300 gigabases of sequencing data and around 80 million unique TCR sequences. Of the 300 to 400 genotyped donors, roughly 80% fell in the genetic ancestry cluster associated with self-reported Caucasian donors. The study was designed to test whether signatures of past pathogen exposure could be identified by cataloging public T cell receptors. Using immunosequencing, the study profiled T cell repertoires from 500 to 800 subjects and related those repertoires to cytomegalovirus serostatus. Besides the first cohort of approximately 710 subjects, a separate validation cohort made up of roughly 120 different subjects was used. The study combined high-throughput TCR immunosequencing, statistical association of individual TCRs with disease status, and machine learning to predict cytomegalovirus infection status. In a later analysis, previously published TCR beta repertoires from 500 to 750 donors were re-analyzed and high-resolution HLA genotyping was added so that TCR occurrence patterns could be studied. Rather than using new phenotypic data, the later analysis identified candidate immune exposures from TCR beta sequences and from how often those sequences occurred across donors. An earlier analysis of roughly 580 of the donors used high-throughput TCR beta sequencing to judge whether each TCR beta V gene segment behaved as functional or pseudogenic. Donor age, sex, ethnicity and CMV serostatus were compiled alongside the repertoire data. A later genetic analysis used genome-wide SNP genotypes for about three fifths of the 666 donors, treating that subset as a discovery cohort. Every discovery cohort repertoire had been produced on one sequencing platform. HLA typing included class I and class II loci at four-digit resolution. Typing coverage varied by locus: about 620-630 donors for A, B, C, DRB1 and DQB1; approximately 500 for DQA1; over 600 for DPA1; fewer than 480 for DPB1. Because of strong linkage in the cohort, four to six DR-DQ haplotypes were treated as single units for association and clustering. Across approximately 420 genotyped donors of the cohort, an average of roughly 250,000 unique TCR beta nucleotide sequences per donor were sequenced, and around 20% of those sequences were non-productive. Broad study findings and their caveats: Compared with the roughly 700-donor mean, donors in an Asian-associated ancestry cluster had fewer N-insertions in productive TCRs, according to a later genetic analysis. It was suggested by the authors that the approach could potentially be generalized to other disease states and immunological phenotypes. The only immune exposure information available for the cohort was CMV serostatus. Because counts were too low, about 15 rarely observed V segments, including chromosome 9 orphons, were left out of the earlier analysis of approximately 580 of the donors. A further reported finding was that TCR beta sequences accurately predicted the HLA-A and HLA-B alleles for most subjects in the first cohort. The cohort was sequenced for TCR beta chains only, and without alpha or paired-chain data the features that could be detected were limited. Some IMGT-functional V segments, including TRBV6-2 and TRBV6-3, could not be distinguished by the 87-base-pair reads and were therefore excluded. Sequencing depth was assumed to be roughly uniform across donors in the presence/absence analyses, though that assumption may not hold. The study gave a list of around 170 TCR beta chains associated with cytomegalovirus. Because HLA typing was unavailable for some donors at each locus, only the typed subset was used in association tests. In a later analysis, most CMV-associated TCR beta chains were found to appear HLA-restricted, with HLA associations seemingly driven largely by CMV exposure. At a false discovery rate of 0.05, a later analysis linked 16,951 TCR beta sequences to specific HLA alleles. A later analysis found that HLA-associated TCR beta chains were more clonally expanded and had lower generation probabilities than equally common non-associated chains. A cluster of highly shared sequence variants was judged likely to be a technical artifact of the sequencing pipeline. According to a later analysis, TCR association rates differed among HLA loci, with DRB1 alleles showing the most associated TCRs and HLA-C alleles showing the fewest. Several of the top co-occurrence clusters appeared to be linked to parvovirus B19, influenza, CMV and Epstein-Barr virus, according to a later analysis. In an earlier analysis of approximately 600 of the donors, most TCR beta V segments were observed in productive rearrangements about 87% or about 30% of the time, broadly matching IMGT annotations. In both the original and validation cohorts, the classifier was reported to diagnose cytomegalovirus status with high specificity and sensitivity. A later genetic analysis associated a missense DCLRE1C variant with V-gene and J-gene trimming of TCR beta chains, and an independent cohort replicated the association. Assigning TCR associations to individual alleles was difficult when HLA alleles, especially DR and DQ, strongly co-occurred. Correlated functional status among segregating V segments might be attributable to linkage disequilibrium, but an unknown experimental factor could not be ruled out. In vitro tests confirmed that three of the cytomegalovirus-associated TCR beta chains recognize cytomegalovirus antigens. While some public TCRs were present in many individuals, most TCR sequences turned up only very rarely across donors.

The cysteine opens and the phenylalanine closes a CDR3 of 13 amino acids. Of all the DNA, just the CDR3 is kept, 39 bases in frame from base 1. V and J lose 5 bases and 4 bases, and a span of 11 bases separates them. CDR1 and CDR2 (SGHNT, YENEEA) derive from the germline V gene. The cohort was made up of roughly 670 healthy bone marrow donors. At the time of sampling, all cohort members were nominally healthy, though unrecorded immune exposures were likely present. The donor tested CMV seropositive and was one of the 289 seropositive cohort members. A peripheral blood sample was collected from each donor, and TCR beta sequencing was performed on peripheral blood mononuclear cells. Genomic DNA was extracted from the blood cell samples with the Qiagen DNeasy Blood Extraction Kit. This clone was seen a handful of times. Its antigen is currently not known. No base quality information exists; no much larger clone differs at one position.

The library was built by means of the immunoSEQ multiplex PCR assay. For the multiplex PCR, a mixture combining 60 forward primers for TCR Vbeta segments and 13 reverse primers for TCR Jbeta segments was used. Amplification of the CDR3 region of rearranged TCR beta genes was performed with a multiplex PCR assay on genomic DNA. Amplified TCR beta libraries were sequenced as 87-base-pair reads on the Illumina HiSeq System. Per the source publication's procedure: In a later analysis, roughly 80 million unique TCR beta chains were counted across the 650 to 750 repertoires, and roughly 11 million of these chains were shared by at least two donors. Raw reads were error-corrected and collapsed into unique sequences with a nearest-neighbor algorithm that merged closely related sequences to remove PCR and sequencing errors. CDR3 sequences were aligned to IMGT reference sequences to assign V, D and J gene segments. For a sequence to be retained, a match of at least six nucleotides was required to both a V gene segment and a J gene segment. Rearrangements were called productive when the CDR3 lacked stop codons and stayed in frame with V and J; all others were non-productive. Following IMGT convention, CDR3 was defined as the stretch from the second conserved V-encoded cysteine to the conserved J-encoded phenylalanine. Sequences without an unambiguous match to a single V gene segment were excluded from the earlier analysis of 450 to 650 of the donors. An earlier analysis of several hundred of the donors called V segments functional above 56.7% productive rearrangements and segregating when the between-donor standard deviation exceeded 5%. A statistical classification framework was developed to diagnose cytomegalovirus status using the catalog of TCR beta chain sequences. V and J gene assignment, in a later analysis, came from comparing TCR nucleotide sequences with IMGT/GENE-DB human TR gene sequences. Using the TCRdist pipeline, a later analysis assigned CDR3 sequences along with most-parsimonious VDJ recombination scenarios. In a later analysis, every TCR beta chain was defined by the combination of its CDR3 amino acid sequence and its V-gene family, and reads without a unique V-gene family were dropped. A later analysis removed nearly 600 highly shared, low-generation-probability nucleotide sequences to deal with suspected cross-contamination and a sequencing artifact. For each public chain, a later analysis derived a clonal expansion index from normalized ranks of inferred template counts within each repertoire. A later analysis computed generation probabilities with a VDJ recombination model fitted to out-of-frame rearrangements, and checked the results against IGoR. In a later analysis, TCR-TCR, TCR-HLA and TCR-CMV co-occurrence was scored with hypergeometric tests, and a repertoire-size bias correction was applied to TCR pairs. A later analysis estimated false discovery rates by permuting HLA or CMV assignments 20 times. In a later analysis, co-occurring TCRs were grouped using DBSCAN, and TCRdist sequence similarity was added for clustering within HLA-allele-positive subsets. Repertoires with fewer than 30,000 or more than 120,000 public chains, plus five repertoires with anomalous nucleotide sharing, were excluded from co-occurrence clustering. As stored in TCRdb, this immuneACCESS dataset retains in-frame rearrangements with V and J assigned. A fraction of the clones does not appear; measured against another copy, unresolved V genes explain less than half of the discrepancy, and the remainder lacks a known reason. That table is the source of V, J and clone size, and D and trimming were worked out from the DNA. This sample has approximately 100,000 clones in its table, and 60% to 70% of those were observed once. The ten largest clones add up to around 3.9% of the sample.

The specimen sequenced was PBMCs. The chain was built from TRBV11-3 and TRBJ2-5; no D gene is confidently identified. The origin of this receptor is a man aged 25-45 years in good health and CMV-seropositive. The CDR3 reads as follows: CASSPSGSETQYF. The DNA reads TGTGCCAGCAGCCCATCGGGTTCAGAGACCCAGTACTTC.